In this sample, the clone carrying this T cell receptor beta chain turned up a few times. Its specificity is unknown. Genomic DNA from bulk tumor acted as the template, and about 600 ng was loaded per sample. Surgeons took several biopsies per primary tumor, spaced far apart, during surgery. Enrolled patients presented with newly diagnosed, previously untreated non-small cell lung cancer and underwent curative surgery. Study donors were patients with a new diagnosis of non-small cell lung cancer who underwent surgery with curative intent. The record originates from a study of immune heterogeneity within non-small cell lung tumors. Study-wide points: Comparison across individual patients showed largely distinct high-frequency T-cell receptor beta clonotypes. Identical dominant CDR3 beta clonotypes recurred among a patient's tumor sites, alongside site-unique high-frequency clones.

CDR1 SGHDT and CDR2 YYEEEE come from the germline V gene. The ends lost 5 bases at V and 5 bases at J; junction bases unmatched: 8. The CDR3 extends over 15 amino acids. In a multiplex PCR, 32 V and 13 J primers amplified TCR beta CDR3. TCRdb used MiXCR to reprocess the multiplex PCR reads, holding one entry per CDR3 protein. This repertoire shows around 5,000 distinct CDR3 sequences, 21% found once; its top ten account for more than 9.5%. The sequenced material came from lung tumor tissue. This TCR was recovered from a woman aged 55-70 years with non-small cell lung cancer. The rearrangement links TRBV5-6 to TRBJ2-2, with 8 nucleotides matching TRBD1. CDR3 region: CASRRTGKGTGELFF. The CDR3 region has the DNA TGTGCCAGCAGACGGACAGGGAAGGGTACCGGGGAGCTGTTTTTT.